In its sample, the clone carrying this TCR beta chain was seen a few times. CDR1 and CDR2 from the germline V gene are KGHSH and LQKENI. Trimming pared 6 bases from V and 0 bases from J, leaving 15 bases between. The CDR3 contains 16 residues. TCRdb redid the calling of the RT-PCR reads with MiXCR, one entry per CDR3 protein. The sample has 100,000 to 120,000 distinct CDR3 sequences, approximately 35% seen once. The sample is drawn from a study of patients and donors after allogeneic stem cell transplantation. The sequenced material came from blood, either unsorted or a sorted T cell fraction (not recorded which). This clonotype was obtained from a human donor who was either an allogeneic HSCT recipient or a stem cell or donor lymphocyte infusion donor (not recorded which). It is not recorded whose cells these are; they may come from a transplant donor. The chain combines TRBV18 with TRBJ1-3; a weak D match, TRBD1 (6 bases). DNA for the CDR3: TGTGCCAGCTCCGCCCTACGGGACAACTCTGGAAACACCATATATTTT. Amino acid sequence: CASSALRDNSGNTIYF. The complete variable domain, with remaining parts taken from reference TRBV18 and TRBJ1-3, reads NAGVMQNPRHLVRRRGQEARLRCSPMKGHSHVYWYRQLPEEGLKFMVYLQKENIIDESGMPKERFSAEFPKEGPSILRIQQVVRGDSAAYFCASSALRDNSGNTIYFGEGSWLTVV.